Following are 8 T cell receptor beta chains from one sample sequenced in a study of Graves' ophthalmopathy and Graves' hyperthyroidism. Amplification from RNA transcripts yielded the TCR beta CDR3 regions. The authors performed first-round RT-PCR with HTBI primers and then a second-round multiplex PCR. TCRdb re-analysed the multiplex PCR reads in MiXCR, keeping a single row per CDR3 protein. The sample records 500,000 to 600,000 distinct CDR3 sequences, 35% to 45% being singletons. Sequencing was performed on peripheral blood or thyroid tissue (not recorded which). The origin of the receptors is an adult man with Graves' hyperthyroidism.

The rearrangement links TRBV29-1 to TRBJ2-5; D remains ambiguous. The V gene's germline CDR1 is SQVTM and CDR2 ANQGSEA. The V end was cut by 7 bases, the J end by 0 bases, with 9 bases between. The length of the CDR3 is 12 residues. CDR3 sequence: CSASEYQETQYF. The CDR3 bases are TGCAGCGCGTCAGAGTACCAAGAGACCCAGTACTTC. Supplemented by reference TRBV29-1 and TRBJ2-5, the full variable domain reads SAVISQKPSRDICQRGTSLTIQCQVDSQVTMMFWYRQQPGQSLTLIATANQGSEATYESGFVIDKFPISRPNLTFSTLTVSNMSPEDSSIYLCSASEYQETQYFGPGTRLLVL.

The CDR3 sequence is CASSGQVGGYTF. CDR3 sequence (DNA): TGTGCCAGCAGTGGACAGGTTGGTGGCTACACCTTC. V usage is TRBV12-3 or TRBV12-4 and J usage is TRBJ1-2, with TRBD1 identical over 7 bases. The trim removed 5 bases at V and 7 bases at J, leaving 4 bases unmatched. The CDR3 totals 12 residues.

This clonotype has a count of ten or more. The rearrangement joins TRBV9 to TRBJ2-2; possibly TRBD1 for D (6 bases). This CDR3 is 16 amino acids long. V dropped 0 bases and J dropped 6 bases, with 15 bases sitting between them. The germline V gene encodes CDR1 SGDLS and CDR2 YYNGEE. In nucleotides, the CDR3 is TGTGCCAGCAGCGTAGACGCAGGGGCCGACGCCGGGGAGCTGTTTTTT. This translates into CASSVDAGADAGELFF.

Points on this clonotype: A clone one base away is much larger, so this may be a read error. V is TRBV5-5 and J is TRBJ2-5; either TRBD1 or TRBD2 may fit D (6 bases each). Per the germline V gene, CDR1 is SGHKS and CDR2 is YYEKEE (reference sequence). CDR3 length: 15 residues. CDR3 loop: CANSQDLGGRETQYF. The DNA of the CDR3 is TGTGCCAACAGCCAAGATTTGGGGGGCCGAGAGACCCAGTACTTC.

This sequence joins TRBV24-1 and TRBJ1-1; D gene ambiguous. Germline values: CDR1 KGHDR, CDR2 SFDVKD. With 3 bases removed from V and 2 bases from J, the gap between germline ends came to 9 bases. This CDR3 has 14 amino acids. In DNA form, the CDR3 reads TGTGCCACCAGTGATGCGGCGGAAAACACTGAAGCTTTCTTT. Protein: CATSDAAENTEAFF.

This clonotype came up many times. The rearrangement links TRBV13 to TRBJ1-5, with 12 bases that match TRBD1. The trim removed 6 bases at V and 6 bases at J, leaving 6 bases unmatched. The CDR3 has 15 amino acids. The germline V gene encodes CDR1 PRHDT and CDR2 FYEKMQ (reference sequence). The CDR3 loop reads CASSPGTGGIQPQHF. In DNA form, the CDR3 reads TGTGCCAGCAGTCCCGGGACAGGGGGCATTCAGCCCCAGCATTTT. The full variable domain, with the rest looked up from reference TRBV13 and TRBJ1-5, is AAGVIQSPRHLIKEKRETATLKCYPIPRHDTVYWYQQGPGQDPQFLISFYEKMQSDKGSIPDRFSAQQFSDYHSELNMSSLELGDSALYFCASSPGTGGIQPQHFGDGTRLSIL.

The table lists this clonotype with many counts. The V and J genes are TRBV28 and TRBJ1-1; D is unresolved. This CDR3 has 16 residues. V was shortened by 5 bases and J by 0 bases, with 16 bases between the two germline ends. Germline CDR1 reads MDHEN; CDR2 reads SYDVKM. Here the CDR3 reads CASSPLDGLMNTEAFF. Here the CDR3 DNA reads TGTGCCAGCAGTCCCCTGGACGGCCTCATGAACACTGAAGCTTTCTTT.

This clonotype was observed at least ten times. V usage is TRBV2 and J usage is TRBJ1-2, with D uncertain. The CDR3 is 12 residues long. V lost 7 bases and J lost 8, with 14 bases in between. Per germline, CDR1 SNHLY and CDR2 FYNNEI. The CDR3 region has the DNA TGTGCCAGCACGCCCGATGCGGGCGGCTACACCTTC. Translated, it gives CASTPDAGGYTF.